This T cell receptor (beta chain) was observed in a study of blood T cell repertoires in COVID-19. Across the whole study: Samples representing acute and convalescent COVID-19 were sourced from the United States, Italy and Spain. T cells, B-cell-depleted T cells, or PBMCs supplied cDNA or gDNA.

Per the authors' pipeline: Reference gene primers were amplified, and this amplification served to estimate nucleated cell counts. The method was immunoSEQ multiplex PCR; TCRdb's version includes in-frame clones alone and lacks a portion of them. Clonal size and the V and J genes are those of that table, whereas D and trimming came from the DNA. The repertoire includes roughly 230,000 clones, approximately 80% of them detected once, and roughly 7% sits in the top ten. The CDR3 runs to 12 residues. J lost 9 bases, V lost 2 bases, and 2 bases had no gene match. In germline, CDR1 is SGHRS, CDR2 YFSETQ. Points on this clone: Other DNA sequences in the same sample also yield this CDR3.

The sample taken for sequencing was peripheral blood. The TCR sequence derives from a woman aged 45-60 years with acute or convalescent COVID-19. The chain has TRBV5-1 and TRBJ2-3; 8 bases are a match to TRBD2. The CDR3 protein is CASSLAGDTQYF. The CDR3 region has the DNA TGCGCCAGCAGCTTAGCGGGGGACACGCAGTATTTT.